One T cell receptor beta chain is described in this entry. A far larger clone is only one base removed, so a read error is likely. The CDR3 has 15 residues. CDR1 is GTSNPN and CDR2 is SVGIG in the germline V gene (reference sequence). This sample is drawn from a study of shared clonotypes between healthy human individuals. Method: immunoSEQ multiplex PCR; TCRdb's copy keeps in-frame clones and lacks some. The repertoire has about 450,000 clones, more than 75% of them found once; the top ten carry roughly 13%. The genes are TRBV30 and TRBJ2-1; TRBD2 agrees at 10 bases. The source of this sequence is a woman aged 40 to 50 in good health. Some clones in this sample may be carry-over from other donors' samples. Sample: PBMCs. Here the CDR3 DNA reads TGTGTCTGGAGTTCCGGGACTAGCGAGGGCGATGAGCAGTTCTTC. Protein product: CVWSSGTSEGDEQFF.